One sample yielded the 23 T cell receptor beta chains listed below, sequenced in a study of CD8+CD57+ T cells in acquired aplastic anemia (dated by TCRdb to about 2018). Flow cytometry had shown CD8+CD57+ cell expansion in the patients selected for sequencing. TCRdb records Illumina HiSeq 2000 as the sequencer. Genomic DNA was used as template for profiling of TCR beta VDJ combinations and CDR3 sequences. The raw public data were reprocessed by TCRdb itself: fastp quality trimming at Q25, MiXCR clonotype calling, in-frame beta chains only. CDR3 protein duplicates are merged, each entry listing the most common genes and DNA. Present in this sample are 450,000 to 600,000 distinct CDR3 sequences, around 30% of which were seen just once. Roughly 0.89% of the sample is held by the ten biggest clonotypes. Sample: sorted CD4+, CD8+, or CD8+CD57+ T cells (not recorded which) from PBMCs. Receptors were obtained from a human donor with aplastic anemia.

The chain has TRBV7-2 and TRBJ1-1; tentative D call: TRBD1 (5 bases). The CDR3 has 15 amino acids. The germline CDR1 and CDR2 sequences are SGHTA and FQGNSA. Trimming removed 2 bases from V and 3 bases from J, with 13 bases in between. The CDR3 region has the DNA TGTGCCAGCAGCTTACAAGGGGCGCCCTACACTGAAGCTTTCTTT. Encoded protein: CASSLQGAPYTEAFF.

In this sample, this clonotype turned up many times. The J gene is TRBJ1-6, the V gene TRBV2, with D uncertain. V was clipped by 4 bases and J by 7 bases, with 14 bases between them. The germline CDR1 and CDR2 sequences are SNHLY and FYNNEI. The CDR3 is 15 residues long. The CDR3 region is CASSAQGAMNSPLHF. For the CDR3, the DNA is TGTGCCAGCAGTGCACAAGGAGCAATGAATTCACCCCTCCACTTT.

This clonotype was detected many times. This chain connects TRBV7-3 to TRBJ1-1; D not certain. CDR1 is SGHTA, CDR2 FQGTGA, per germline. The V end lost 5 bases, the J end lost 0 bases, and 7 bases lay between the germline ends. This CDR3 comprises 13 residues. CDR3 sequence reads: CASSVHMNTEAFF. Written as DNA, the CDR3 is TGTGCCAGCAGCGTACATATGAACACTGAAGCTTTCTTT.

The sample holds many counts of this clonotype. The rearrangement joins TRBV19 to TRBJ2-7, with 9 bases fitting TRBD1. Germline-derived CDR1 and CDR2 are LNHDA and SQIVND (reference sequence). The CDR3 has 15 amino acids. V lost 5 bases to trimming and J lost 0 bases; unmatched junction nucleotides: 5. The CDR3 reads CASSPQGQGSYEQYF. The CDR3 DNA is TGTGCCAGTAGTCCCCAGGGACAGGGCTCCTACGAGCAGTACTTC.

The V call is TRBV4-3, the J call TRBJ2-4, with 7 bases matching TRBD2. Germline CDR1 reads LGHNA; CDR2 reads YSLEER. This CDR3 is built from 15 residues. V trimming: 0 bases; J trimming: 5 bases; junction bases outside the gene matches: 4. In DNA, the CDR3 is TGCGCCAGCAGCCAAGAAGGTGGGGGGGAAAACATTCAGTACTTC. Translated: CASSQEGGGENIQYF.

This clonotype was seen a handful of times. The germline gene is not matched at one end of the junction; a read error may be the cause. The chain has TRBV25-1 and TRBJ1-2; the match to TRBD1 covers 9 bases. The CDR3 is made up of 15 amino acids. From germline, CDR1 is MGHDK and CDR2 SYGVNS. CDR3 sequence reads: CASSPRTGVNYGHTF. In DNA form, the CDR3 reads TGTGCCAGCAGCCCCCGGACAGGGGTTAACTATGGCCACACCTTC.

J is TRBJ2-2 and V is TRBV29-1; TRBD1 or TRBD2 may be the D gene (5 bases each). This CDR3 contains 14 residues. The V gene's germline CDR1 is SQVTM and CDR2 ANQGSEA. For the CDR3, the DNA is TGCATTAAATTCCGGGACGGGTTCACCGGGGAGCTGTTTTTT. Amino acids: CIKFRDGFTGELFF.

The genes are TRBV7-9 and TRBJ2-5; a weak D match, TRBD2 (6 bases). The ends were cut back, 7 bases at V and 0 bases at J, with 12 bases in the middle. The germline gives CDR1 SEHNR, CDR2 FQNEAQ (reference sequence). This CDR3 comprises 14 residues. In DNA form, the CDR3 reads TGTGCCAGCAAGCCGGGGGAGTACCAAGAGACCCAGTACTTC. This codes for CASKPGEYQETQYF.

This clonotype has a count of ten or more. This chain connects TRBV11-2 to TRBJ2-7; TRBD2 aligns across 8 bases. This CDR3 has 14 residues. V shed 5 bases and J 2 bases; nucleotides not matched to a gene: 5. Germline V lookup: CDR1 SGHAT, CDR2 FQNNGV. CDR3 residues: CASSPGGGPYEQYF. In nucleotides, the CDR3 is TGTGCCAGCAGCCCGGGGGGGGGGCCCTACGAGCAGTACTTC.

The genes are TRBV29-1 and TRBJ2-1; D is unclear. V lost 3 bases, J lost 5 bases, and 8 bases lay in between. This CDR3 is built from 12 residues. Germline V gene data show CDR1 as SQVTM and CDR2 as ANQGSEA. The DNA for the CDR3 is TGCAGCGTTGAGAGACGGGACAATGAGCAGTTCTTC. Amino acids: CSVERRDNEQFF.

A note on this clonotype: A clone one base away is much larger, so this may be a read error. The chain uses TRBV2 and TRBJ1-6; 8 bases match TRBD1. Germline trimming cut 5 bases from V and 11 bases from J; bases unmatched to any gene: 5. The CDR3 runs 13 residues. Germline CDR1 SNHLY, CDR2 FYNNEI. The CDR3, as DNA: TGTGCCAGCAGTCGCGGACAGGGTCCACCCCTCCACTTT. This encodes CASSRGQGPPLHF.

This clonotype was observed many times. The rearrangement joins TRBV29-1 to TRBJ2-5; maybe TRBD2 (6 bases). The CDR3 is 17 amino acids. V lost 2 bases to trimming and J lost 1 base, with 20 bases between them. The germline V gene has CDR1 SQVTM and CDR2 ANQGSEA. CDR3 region: CSVEKGVDLRGQETQYF. CDR3 nucleotide sequence: TGCAGCGTTGAAAAGGGCGTCGACCTGCGGGGCCAAGAGACCCAGTACTTC.

This clonotype was observed a handful of times. The chain links TRBV12-3 or TRBV12-4 to TRBJ2-2; no definite D call. V was shortened by 3 bases and J by 3 bases, with 8 bases between the two germline ends. This CDR3 is built from 14 residues. The CDR3 DNA is TGTGCCAGCAGTTTGATCCCCGACACCGGGGAGCTGTTTTTT. Amino acid sequence: CASSLIPDTGELFF.

This clonotype was counted between two and nine times. This chain links TRBV6-1 with TRBJ1-2, with D maybe TRBD1 (6 bases). Germline loops: CDR1 MNHNS, CDR2 SASEGT. V lost 8 bases and J 7 bases, leaving 14 bases between the germline ends. The CDR3 contains 12 residues. The CDR3 sequence: CASVGQRGGYTF. The CDR3 nucleotides are TGTGCCAGCGTGGGACAAAGGGGTGGCTACACCTTC.

The rearrangement links TRBV15 to TRBJ2-1, with a tentative D call TRBD1 (7 bases). V was trimmed by 11 bases and J by 6 bases, leaving 14 bases between them. CDR3 size: 12 residues. Looked up from germline, CDR1 is LNHNV and CDR2 is YYDKDF (reference sequence). The CDR3 DNA is TGTGCCCCACCAGGGGGAGGCAATGAGCAGTTCTTC. It yields the protein CAPPGGGNEQFF.

This clonotype appeared many times. V is TRBV7-3 and J is TRBJ2-1, with TRBD2 as a possible D gene (5 bases). V was pared by 1 base and J by 9 bases, with 10 bases between. The V gene's germline CDR1 is SGHTA and CDR2 FQGTGA. The CDR3 has 13 residues. The CDR3: CASSLMRVSEQFF. CDR3 sequence (DNA): TGTGCCAGCAGCTTAATGCGGGTCAGTGAGCAGTTCTTC.

This clonotype was observed a handful of times. DNA for the CDR3: TGCGCCAGCAGCCAAGAGGGACAGCCAAACTATGGCTACACCTTC. This codes for CASSQEGQPNYGYTF. This rearrangement joins TRBV4-3 to TRBJ1-2; 7 nucleotides match TRBD1. The V and J ends lost 0 bases and 2 bases, in that order; junction bases with no gene match: 3. The CDR3 length is 15 residues. Germline V gives CDR1 LGHNA, CDR2 YSLEER.

This clonotype showed up many times. The rearrangement joins TRBV7-3 to TRBJ1-2, with D tentatively TRBD1 (5 bases). The germline V gene encodes CDR1 SGHTA and CDR2 FQGTGA. This CDR3 contains 13 residues. V lost 5 bases and J 6 bases, leaving 13 bases between the germline ends. The CDR3 reads CASSPTAGHGYTF. The CDR3 DNA follows: TGTGCCAGCAGCCCGACAGCTGGCCATGGCTACACCTTC.

The chain couples TRBV4-2 to TRBJ2-1; TRBD2 agrees at 13 bases. Trimming at V came to 4 bases and at J to 5 bases, leaving 5 bases not matched to a gene. Per the germline V gene, CDR1 is LGHNA and CDR2 is YNFKEQ. The CDR3 length is 16 residues. CDR3 in amino acids: CASSPTSGGANNEQFF. In DNA, the CDR3 is TGTGCCAGCAGCCCAACTAGCGGGGGGGCCAACAATGAGCAGTTCTTC.

This clonotype was seen ten or more times. V usage is TRBV2 and J usage is TRBJ2-7, with 8 bases identical to TRBD2. V was clipped by 3 bases and J by 2 bases; unmatched bases: 6. The CDR3 covers 15 residues. Germline-derived CDR1 and CDR2 are SNHLY and FYNNEI. The CDR3 region has the DNA TGTGCCAGCAGTGACGCGGCGGGAGGAACCTACGAGCAGTACTTC. Its translation is CASSDAAGGTYEQYF. The variable domain in full, with the rest retrieved from reference TRBV2 and TRBJ2-7, is EPEVTQTPSHQVTQMGQEVILRCVPISNHLYFYWYRQILGQKVEFLVSFYNNEISEKSEIFDDQFSVERPDGSNFTLKIRSTKLEDSAMYFCASSDAAGGTYEQYFGPGTRLTVT.

The chain is built from TRBV7-9 and TRBJ2-5; D could derive from TRBD1 or TRBD2 (5 bases each). This CDR3 spans 12 amino acids. CDR1 and CDR2 (germline): SEHNR, FQNEAQ (reference sequence). Trimming removed 5 bases at V and 4 bases at J, with 8 bases between. The DNA for the CDR3 is TGTGCCAGCAGCGGGGGTCTAGAGACCCAGTACTTC. Protein: CASSGGLETQYF.

The sample holds a few counts of this clonotype. The junction differs from germline at one of its ends, possibly a read error. The genes are TRBV11-2 and TRBJ2-3; D could derive from TRBD1 or TRBD2 (5 bases each). The CDR3 has 13 amino acids. The germline gives CDR1 SGHAT, CDR2 FQNNGV. The CDR3 nucleotides read TGTGCCAGCAGCCGCGACAGCCTAGCACAGATTTTTTTT. As protein: CASSRDSLAQIFF.

In its sample, this clonotype was seen a few times. The J gene is TRBJ1-5, the V gene TRBV20-1; D not resolved. Germline assignment: CDR1 DFQATT and CDR2 SNEGSKA (reference sequence). Trimming removed 1 base from V and 3 bases from J, with 16 bases in between. The CDR3 loop spans 16 amino acids. The CDR3 DNA is TGCAGTGCTAGAGCTCCGCGGGGTAGGAACAATCAGCCCCAGCATTTT. Its protein product is CSARAPRGRNNQPQHF.